These 19 T cell receptor beta chains share one sample of origin, sequenced in a study of T-cell memory formation after mild COVID-19. TCRdb passed the 5' RACE reads through MiXCR, listing each CDR3 protein once. Of about 470,000 distinct CDR3 sequences listed, about 20% are singletons. Input material: PBMCs or a T cell subset sorted from them (not recorded which). All receptors derive from an adult woman who had mild COVID-19 (a few samples of this study predate the infection). Cell type and time point are not known.

The chain recombines TRBV5-5 with TRBJ2-1; TRBD1 matches 9 bases. The length of the CDR3 is 19 residues. J lost 0 bases, V lost 4 bases, and 14 bases had no gene match. Per the germline V gene, CDR1 is SGHKS and CDR2 is YYEKEE (reference sequence). CDR3 residues: CASSRDRATGAGSYNEQFF. The CDR3 DNA sequence: TGTGCCAGCAGCAGGGACAGGGCCACAGGGGCAGGCTCCTACAATGAGCAGTTCTTC. The full variable domain, its missing parts supplied by reference TRBV5-5 and TRBJ2-1, is DAGVTQSPTHLIKTRGQQVTLRCSPISGHKSVSWYQQVLGQGPQFIFQYYEKEERGRGNFPDRFSARQFPNYSSELNVNALLLGDSALYLCASSRDRATGAGSYNEQFFGPGTRLTVL.

The chain is built from TRBV24-1 and TRBJ1-1; D is unresolved. This CDR3 has 11 residues. V dropped 2 bases and J dropped 8 bases, with 5 bases sitting between them. Germline CDR1 KGHDR, CDR2 SFDVKD. CDR3 nucleotides: TGTGCCACCAGTGATTCCCGGGAAGCTTTCTTT. Translating gives CATSDSREAFF.

There are many counts of this clonotype. V usage is TRBV7-8 and J usage is TRBJ2-3; TRBD2 matches 7 bases. Trimming removed 6 bases from V and 1 base from J; junction bases left unmatched: 4. CDR3 length equals 14 residues. Germline CDR1 is SGHVS and CDR2 is FQNEAQ. CDR3 bases: TGTGCCAGCAGGCGGGAGATAGGCACAGATACGCAGTATTTT. This sequence encodes CASRREIGTDTQYF.

This rearrangement joins TRBV7-9 to TRBJ2-7; D gene unclear. In germline, CDR1 is SEHNR, CDR2 FQNEAQ (reference sequence). The CDR3 has 14 residues. Deletions cut 2 bases from V and 3 bases from J, with 11 bases between. The CDR3 DNA follows: TGTGCCAGCAGCTTAACGACACCAAGCTACGAGCAGTACTTC. This translates into CASSLTTPSYEQYF.

The gene calls are TRBV20-1 and TRBJ1-5; no definite D call. The V gene's germline CDR1 is DFQATT and CDR2 SNEGSKA (reference sequence). The CDR3 is 13 residues long. V lost 5 bases and J 1 base, leaving 9 bases between the germline ends. The DNA of the CDR3 is TGCAGTGCTTTAGGGAGGAGCAATCAGCCCCAGCATTTT. Translation: CSALGRSNQPQHF.

This clonotype was seen a handful of times. The V call is TRBV4-2, the J call TRBJ2-1; D is uncertain. V gave up 0 bases and J gave up 8 bases, with 8 bases separating them. This CDR3 contains 13 residues. The germline gives CDR1 LGHNA, CDR2 YNFKEQ. DNA for the CDR3: TGTGCCAGCAGCCAAGATAGAGGCCATGAGCAGTTCTTC. Protein product: CASSQDRGHEQFF.

The rearrangement joins TRBV20-1 to TRBJ2-6; no definite D call. The germline V gene encodes CDR1 DFQATT and CDR2 SNEGSKA (reference sequence). V was shortened by 5 bases and J by 4 bases, with 9 bases between the two germline ends. The CDR3 spans 13 residues. CDR3 DNA sequence: TGCAGTGCTGCCTCCCCGGGGGCCAACGTCCTGACTTTC. Translation gives CSAASPGANVLTF.

V usage is TRBV12-3 or TRBV12-4 and J usage is TRBJ1-1; the match to TRBD1 covers 7 bases. The CDR3 loop spans 14 amino acids. V lost 5 bases to trimming and J lost 8 bases; unmatched junction nucleotides: 11. The CDR3 sequence is CASSISRGATEAFF. The CDR3 bases are TGTGCCAGCAGTATCTCCAGGGGGGCCACCGAAGCTTTCTTT.

This clonotype occurred many times. The chain has TRBV4-3 and TRBJ2-2; tentatively, D is TRBD1 or TRBD2 (5 bases each). Germline V gene lookup returns CDR1 LGHNA and CDR2 YSLEER. The CDR3 runs to 17 residues. Trimming removed 0 bases from V and 2 bases from J, with 13 bases in between. The CDR3 region is CASSQEVGEINTGELFF. The CDR3 nucleotides are TGCGCCAGCAGCCAAGAGGTGGGGGAAATAAACACCGGGGAGCTGTTTTTT.

This rearrangement joins TRBV4-2 to TRBJ2-5; D assignment may be TRBD1 or TRBD2 (5 bases each). With 2 bases removed from V and 5 bases from J, the gap between germline ends came to 12 bases. This CDR3 has 14 residues. Germline values: CDR1 LGHNA, CDR2 YNFKEQ. The DNA for the CDR3 is TGTGCCAGCAGCCAACCGGGACCGAGTGAGACCCAGTACTTC. Its translation is CASSQPGPSETQYF.

This clonotype was observed many times. V usage is TRBV20-1 and J usage is TRBJ2-5, with TRBD2 matching 13 bases. The CDR3 is made up of 15 amino acids. With 6 bases clipped from V and 1 base from J, the junction kept 5 bases outside the gene matches. Germline CDR1 DFQATT, CDR2 SNEGSKA (reference sequence). CDR3 in amino acids: CSATGLAGAQETQYF. The CDR3 coding sequence is TGCAGTGCCACCGGACTAGCGGGGGCCCAAGAGACCCAGTACTTC.

The J gene is TRBJ1-2, the V gene TRBV30; 10 bases match TRBD1. The CDR3 totals 14 residues. Germline lookup yields CDR1 GTSNPN and CDR2 SVGIG (reference sequence). Losses at the gene ends were 4 bases for V and 4 bases for J; bases not matched to a gene: 6. CDR3: CAWTRDRGFYGYTF. CDR3 DNA sequence: TGTGCCTGGACCCGGGACAGGGGATTCTATGGCTACACCTTC.

The genes are TRBV9 and TRBJ1-2, with D possibly matching TRBD1 (5 bases). Trimming took 2 bases from V and 7 from J, leaving 12 bases between them. The germline CDR1 and CDR2 sequences are SGDLS and YYNGEE. The CDR3 loop spans 13 amino acids. The CDR3 DNA follows: TGTGCCAGCAGCGTGGGGGATACCTCTGGCTACACCTTC. It yields the protein CASSVGDTSGYTF. Full variable domain (rest looked up from reference TRBV9 and TRBJ1-2): DSGVTQTPKHLITATGQRVTLRCSPRSGDLSVYWYQQSLDQGLQFLIQYYNGEERAKGNILERFSAQQFPDLHSELNLSSLELGDSALYFCASSVGDTSGYTFGSGTRLTVV.

This clonotype was detected only a few times. The rearrangement uses TRBV12-3 or TRBV12-4 and TRBJ2-7, with 7 bases aligning to TRBD1. The CDR3 spans 17 residues. The J segment lost 0 bases and the V segment lost 3 bases, leaving 11 bases of the junction unmatched. As DNA, the CDR3 is TGTGCCAGCAGTTTCCCTCCCGGGACAGACAACTCCTACGAGCAGTACTTC. Protein sequence: CASSFPPGTDNSYEQYF.

This clonotype showed up just a few times. The rearrangement uses TRBV19 and TRBJ1-1; D is unresolved. The length of the CDR3 is 13 residues. V was trimmed by 6 bases and J by 0 bases, leaving 8 bases between them. CDR1 and CDR2 from the germline V gene are LNHDA and SQIVND (reference sequence). In nucleotides, the CDR3 is TGTGCCAGTAGGAGCCACATGAACACTGAAGCTTTCTTT. It specifies CASRSHMNTEAFF.

The rearrangement links TRBV5-6 to TRBJ2-3; 7 bases map to TRBD1. Per the germline V gene, CDR1 is SGHDT and CDR2 is YYEEEE. This CDR3 is built from 14 residues. V dropped 4 bases and J dropped 5; count of bases not matched to a gene: 7. As DNA, the CDR3 is TGTGCCAGCAGCCCCGGACAGGTTGGAGATACGCAGTATTTT. It is translated as CASSPGQVGDTQYF.

This clonotype was detected a few times. The V call is TRBV4-3, the J call TRBJ1-3; D call uncertain. With 0 bases removed from V and 4 bases from J, the gap between germline ends came to 10 bases. This CDR3 comprises 15 residues. Germline-derived CDR1 and CDR2 are LGHNA and YSLEER. The chain's CDR3 is CASSQDPGYGNTIYF. Written as DNA, the CDR3 is TGCGCCAGCAGCCAAGATCCCGGGTACGGAAACACCATATATTTT.

There are many counts of this clonotype. V gene TRBV7-9 combines with J gene TRBJ1-1; D unclear. The CDR3 contains 13 residues. The V gene lost 6 bases and the J gene lost 1 base, with 9 bases spanning the gap. Germline V gene lookup returns CDR1 SEHNR and CDR2 FQNEAQ (reference sequence). The CDR3 nucleotides read TGTGCCAGCAGTATTATAGGGAACACTGAAGCTTTCTTT. Encoded protein: CASSIIGNTEAFF. The whole variable domain, remainder taken from reference TRBV7-9 and TRBJ1-1, is DTGVSQNPRHKITKRGQNVTFRCDPISEHNRLYWYRQTLGQGPEFLTYFQNEAQLEKSRLLSDRFSAERPKGSFSTLEIQRTEQGDSAMYLCASSIIGNTEAFFGQGTRLTVV.

The V gene is TRBV6-2 or TRBV6-3, the J gene TRBJ2-1; TRBD2 matches at 16 bases. CDR1 and CDR2 (germline): MNHEY, SVGEGT. V lost 5 bases, J lost 6 bases, and 13 bases stayed unmatched. CDR3 size: 19 residues. The CDR3 protein is CASSPPGLAGGPGTNEQFF. The CDR3 DNA reads as TGTGCCAGCAGTCCACCGGGACTAGCGGGAGGGCCAGGTACCAATGAGCAGTTCTTC.